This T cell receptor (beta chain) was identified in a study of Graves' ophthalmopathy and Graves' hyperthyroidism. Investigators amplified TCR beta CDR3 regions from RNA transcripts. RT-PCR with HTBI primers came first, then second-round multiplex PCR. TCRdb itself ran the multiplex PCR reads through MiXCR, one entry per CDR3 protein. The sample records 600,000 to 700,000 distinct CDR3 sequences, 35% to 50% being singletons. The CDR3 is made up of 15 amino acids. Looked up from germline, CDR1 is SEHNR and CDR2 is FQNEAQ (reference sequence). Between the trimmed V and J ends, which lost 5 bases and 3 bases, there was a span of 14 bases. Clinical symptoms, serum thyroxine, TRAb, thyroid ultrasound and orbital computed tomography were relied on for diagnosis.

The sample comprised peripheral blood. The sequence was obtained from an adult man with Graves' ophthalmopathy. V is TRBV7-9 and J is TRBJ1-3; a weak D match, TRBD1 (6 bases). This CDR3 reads CASSNAGAYGNTIYF. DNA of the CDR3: TGTGCCAGCAGCAACGCGGGGGCTTATGGAAACACCATATATTTT. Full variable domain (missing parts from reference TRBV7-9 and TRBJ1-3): DTGVSQNPRHKITKRGQNVTFRCDPISEHNRLYWYRQTLGQGPEFLTYFQNEAQLEKSRLLSDRFSAERPKGSFSTLEIQRTEQGDSAMYLCASSNAGAYGNTIYFGEGSWLTVV.